The present TCR beta chain was sequenced within a study of T cell responses to AZD1222 COVID-19 vaccine. The protocol was immunoSEQ multiplex PCR, while the TCRdb copy is restricted to in-frame clones and leaves out a portion. The sample carries about 69,000 clones, around four fifths recorded once. Findings and limits, study-wide: Seropositive at baseline were only a handful of AZD1222 recipients. After two AZD1222 doses, spike-specific TCR breadth and depth rose versus day 0. Donors in the cohort were predominantly white British and more often female, and clonal diversity was possibly underestimated.

A note on this clone: Its antigen is undetermined. Other nucleotide sequences from this sample produce the same CDR3.

CDR1 is SQVTM, CDR2 ANQGSEA, per germline. Trimming cost V 4 bases and J 4 bases, with 15 bases left between them. There are 14 residues in the CDR3. The sample here was peripheral blood, taken 28 days after the second AZD1222 dose. V is TRBV29-1 and J is TRBJ2-3; TRBD1 might be the D (6 bases). The TCR originated in an adult who received the AZD1222 COVID-19 vaccine. The CDR3: CSVAGTLKADTQYF. The CDR3 DNA is TGCAGCGTTGCCGGGACACTTAAGGCAGATACGCAGTATTTT.